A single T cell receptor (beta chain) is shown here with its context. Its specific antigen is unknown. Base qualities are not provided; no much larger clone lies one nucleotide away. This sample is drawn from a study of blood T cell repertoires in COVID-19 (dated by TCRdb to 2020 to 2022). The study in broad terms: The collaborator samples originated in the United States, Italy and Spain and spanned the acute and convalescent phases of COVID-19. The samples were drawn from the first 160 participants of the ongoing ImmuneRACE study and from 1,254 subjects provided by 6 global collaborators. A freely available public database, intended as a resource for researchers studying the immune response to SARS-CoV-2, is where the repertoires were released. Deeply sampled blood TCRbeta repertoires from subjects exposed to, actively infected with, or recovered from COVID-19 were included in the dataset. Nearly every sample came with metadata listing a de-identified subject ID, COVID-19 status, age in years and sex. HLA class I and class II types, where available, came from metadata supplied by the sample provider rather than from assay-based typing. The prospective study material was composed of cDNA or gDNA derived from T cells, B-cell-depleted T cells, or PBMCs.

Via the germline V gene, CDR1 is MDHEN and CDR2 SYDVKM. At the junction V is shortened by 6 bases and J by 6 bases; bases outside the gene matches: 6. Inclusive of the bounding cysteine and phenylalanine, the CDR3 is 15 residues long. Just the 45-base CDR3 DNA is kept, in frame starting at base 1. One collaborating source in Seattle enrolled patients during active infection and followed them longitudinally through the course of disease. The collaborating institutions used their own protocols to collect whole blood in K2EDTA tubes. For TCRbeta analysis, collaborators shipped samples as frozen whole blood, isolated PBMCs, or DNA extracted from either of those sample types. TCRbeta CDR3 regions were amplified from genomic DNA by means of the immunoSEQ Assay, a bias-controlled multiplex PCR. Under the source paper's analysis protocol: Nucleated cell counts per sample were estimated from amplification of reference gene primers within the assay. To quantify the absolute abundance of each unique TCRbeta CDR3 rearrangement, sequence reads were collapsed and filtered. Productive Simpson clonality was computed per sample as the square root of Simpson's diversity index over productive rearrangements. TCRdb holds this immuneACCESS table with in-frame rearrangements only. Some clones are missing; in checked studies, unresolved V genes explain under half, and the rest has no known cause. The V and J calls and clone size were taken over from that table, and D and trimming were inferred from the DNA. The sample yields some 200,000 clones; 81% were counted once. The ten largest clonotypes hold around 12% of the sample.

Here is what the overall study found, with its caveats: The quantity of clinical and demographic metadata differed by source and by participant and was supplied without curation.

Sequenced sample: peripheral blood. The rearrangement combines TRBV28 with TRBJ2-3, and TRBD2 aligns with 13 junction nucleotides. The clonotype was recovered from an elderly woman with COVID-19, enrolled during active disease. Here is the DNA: TGTGCCAGCAGCCGGACTAGCGGGAGCGGTGATACGCAGTATTTT. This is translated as CASSRTSGSGDTQYF.